This T cell receptor beta chain was found in a study of blood T cell repertoires in COVID-19. Clones were read by immunoSEQ multiplex PCR, and TCRdb kept only the in-frame ones, dropping some. The table shows about 260,000 clones, with more than 70% occurring only once. V lost 0 bases and J lost 4, with 13 bases in between. The length of the CDR3 is 16 residues. CDR1 and CDR2 (germline): SGHRS, YFSETQ. Specimen: peripheral blood. This sequence was found in a woman in her 30s with COVID-19, enrolled during active disease. The chain joins TRBV5-1 to TRBJ2-2, with D perhaps TRBD2 (6 bases). CDR3 region: CASSLVGGSLTGELFF. CDR3 DNA sequence: TGCGCCAGCAGCTTGGTTGGGGGGTCCCTCACCGGGGAGCTGTTTTTT.